The rows below give T cell receptor beta chains drawn from one sample of a study of regulatory T cells in long-lasting Graves disease. Each CDR3 protein gets one entry after TCRdb re-called the multiplex PCR reads with MiXCR. Here the sample spans hundreds of thousands of distinct CDR3 sequences, under 25% being singletons. The sample consisted of peripheral blood mononuclear cells (PBMCs), taken when the disease was refractory, from a patient treated with antithyroid drugs. The receptors here all came from a female donor with Graves disease. The CDR3 runs from the conserved cysteine through the conserved F or W. D genes are given only for firm matches. Expanded clones get a size class; other rows say once, few or many, or leave the size out.

d_call clone_size j_call cdr3_length v_call cdr3_aa cdr3_nt
. many TRBJ1-4 14 TRBV20-1 CSATLRSTNEKLFF TGCAGTGCTACCCTGCGTTCAACTAATGAAAAACTGTTTTTT
. many TRBJ2-7 16 TRBV28 CASSFGQGKLSYEQYF TGTGCCAGCAGTTTCGGGCAGGGAAAACTCTCCTACGAGCAGTACTTC
. many TRBJ2-2 13 TRBV11-2 CASSLVPPGELFF TGTGCCAGCAGCTTAGTGCCCCCAGGGGAGCTGTTTTTT
TRBD1 . TRBJ2-1 15 TRBV5-1 CASSLRQGAYNEQFF TGCGCCAGCAGCTTGAGACAGGGGGCTTACAATGAGCAGTTCTTC
TRBD1 many TRBJ1-2 17 TRBV7-9 CASSLDARTGSNYGYTF TGTGCCAGCAGCTTAGATGCCCGGACAGGATCTAACTATGGCTACACCTTC
TRBD1 many TRBJ1-2 14 TRBV6-1 CASSRPGQGGGYTF TGTGCCAGCAGTCGTCCGGGACAGGGGGGTGGCTACACCTTC
. . TRBJ1-5 14 TRBV3-1 CASSWRLGNQPQHF TGTGCCAGCAGCTGGCGGCTGGGCAATCAGCCCCAGCATTTT
. many TRBJ2-6 14 TRBV6-1 CASSEGAGANVLTF TGTGCCAGCAGTGAGGGGGCTGGGGCCAACGTCCTGACTTTC
. . TRBJ2-7 15 TRBV4-1 CASSQLPGASYEQYF TGCGCCAGCAGCCAACTACCAGGGGCCTCCTACGAGCAGTACTTC
. few TRBJ1-5 13 TRBV28 CASTKGRNQPQHF TGTGCCAGCACCAAAGGACGGAATCAGCCCCAGCATTTT
. few TRBJ1-5 15 TRBV12-3/TRBV12-4 CASSFGTMDNQPQHF TGTGCCAGCAGTTTCGGGACAATGGACAATCAGCCCCAGCATTTT
. many TRBJ2-7 13 TRBV5-1 CASSLRQDYEQYF TGCGCCAGCAGCTTGCGACAGGACTACGAGCAGTACTTC
TRBD1 many TRBJ1-5 15 TRBV2 CASSERTGSNQPQHF TGTGCCAGCAGTGAACGGACAGGATCCAATCAGCCCCAGCATTTT
. . TRBJ2-4 16 TRBV5-1 CASSFAAPGGKNIQYF TGCGCCAGCAGCTTTGCGGCCCCAGGCGGCAAAAACATTCAGTACTTC
. . TRBJ2-2 14 TRBV6-1 CASRPGHNTGELFF TGTGCCAGCAGACCGGGACACAACACCGGGGAGCTGTTTTTT
. many TRBJ1-1 15 TRBV11-2 CASSLPPFGNTEAFF TGTGCCAGCAGCTTACCCCCCTTCGGGAACACTGAAGCTTTCTTT
TRBD1 . TRBJ1-5 16 TRBV6-1 CASSTTQGAGNQPQHF TGTGCCAGCAGTACCACACAGGGGGCCGGCAATCAGCCCCAGCATTTT
. many TRBJ1-4 13 TRBV2 CASSVQINEKLFF TGTGCCAGCAGTGTCCAGATTAATGAAAAACTGTTTTTT
TRBD1 many TRBJ1-4 11 TRBV7-9 CASSGTGALFF TGTGCCAGCAGCGGGACAGGGGCACTGTTTTTT
TRBD2 . TRBJ2-2 17 TRBV3-1 CASSQGTSGRSTGELFF TGTGCCAGCAGCCAAGGGACTAGCGGGAGGTCCACCGGGGAGCTGTTTTTT
TRBD1 few TRBJ1-2 14 TRBV6-2/TRBV6-3 CASSYGGQGFGYTF TGTGCCAGCAGTTACGGGGGACAGGGGTTTGGCTACACCTTC
. many TRBJ2-5 14 TRBV20-1 CSARPLLIQETQYF TGCAGTGCTAGGCCCCTACTGATCCAAGAGACCCAGTACTTC
. . TRBJ2-5 14 TRBV4-1 CASSSLSLGETQYF TGCGCCAGCAGCTCCTTAAGCCTTGGGGAGACCCAGTACTTC
. . TRBJ1-5 14 TRBV18 CASSPQQGSQPQHF TGTGCCAGCTCACCGCAGCAGGGCAGCCAGCCCCAGCATTTT
TRBD2 . TRBJ2-7 15 TRBV7-7 CASSLAAGLAGEQYF TGTGCTAGCAGCTTAGCGGCGGGACTAGCGGGGGAGCAGTACTTC
. many TRBJ1-1 12 TRBV28 CASSLRQTEAFF TGTGCCAGCAGTTTAAGACAGACTGAAGCTTTCTTT
. many TRBJ2-1 16 TRBV28 CASSFTGEISYNEQFF TGTGCCAGCAGTTTTACGGGCGAGATCTCCTACAATGAGCAGTTCTTC
. many TRBJ1-4 13 TRBV2 CASIDGDNEKLFF TGTGCCAGCATCGACGGGGATAATGAAAAACTGTTTTTT
. . TRBJ2-7 12 TRBV12-3/TRBV12-4 CASSPSRGEQYF TGTGCCAGCAGTCCTTCACGGGGCGAGCAGTACTTC
TRBD1 many TRBJ1-5 14 TRBV2 CASQRGPNNQPQHF TGTGCCAGCCAAAGGGGGCCGAACAATCAGCCCCAGCATTTT
. many TRBJ2-7 14 TRBV20-1 CSARSQRNSYEQYF TGCAGTGCTAGATCCCAGCGGAACTCCTACGAGCAGTACTTC
. many TRBJ1-1 13 TRBV19 CASRPGARAEAFF TGTGCCAGTAGGCCCGGGGCCAGGGCTGAAGCTTTCTTT
TRBD1 many TRBJ1-5 15 TRBV28 CASRGTGGENQPQHF TGTGCCAGCAGAGGGACAGGGGGCGAAAATCAGCCCCAGCATTTT
. . TRBJ2-7 12 TRBV29-1 CSVASADRGQCF TGCAGCGTGGCTAGCGCCGACCGAGGGCAGTGCTTC
TRBD2 few TRBJ2-5 18 TRBV6-5 CASSYSTLAGGGQETQYF TGTGCCAGCAGTTACTCGACGCTAGCGGGAGGGGGGCAAGAGACCCAGTACTTC
TRBD1 many TRBJ1-4 15 TRBV7-8 CASSSWTGSAEKLFF TGTGCCAGCAGCTCCTGGACAGGTTCTGCTGAAAAACTGTTTTTT
TRBD1 . TRBJ2-5 14 TRBV19 CASSMEQGAETQYF TGTGCCAGTAGTATGGAACAGGGGGCCGAGACCCAGTACTTC
TRBD2 many TRBJ2-7 14 TRBV12-3/TRBV12-4 CASSSGLGLYEQYF TGTGCCAGCAGTTCGGGACTAGGCCTCTACGAGCAGTACTTC
. many TRBJ1-1 12 TRBV6-1 CASSEELEEAFF TGTGCCAGCAGTGAAGAACTTGAGGAAGCTTTCTTT
. . TRBJ2-2 18 TRBV12-3/TRBV12-4 CASSLTLGQGPNTGELFF TGTGCCAGCAGTTTAACCCTGGGCCAGGGGCCCAACACCGGGGAGCTGTTTTTT
. . TRBJ2-7 12 TRBV6-1 CASSNRGPEQYF TGTGCCAGCAGTAACAGAGGACCCGAGCAGTACTTC
. many TRBJ1-4 13 TRBV2 CASKWQSNEKLFF TGTGCCAGCAAATGGCAGTCTAATGAAAAACTGTTTTTT
. . TRBJ1-5 13 TRBV27 CASRSSVGQPQHF TGTGCCAGCAGGTCATCAGTTGGTCAGCCCCAGCATTTT
. many TRBJ2-5 14 TRBV28 CASSSGQFQETQYF TGTGCCAGCAGTTCCGGACAGTTCCAAGAGACCCAGTACTTC
. . TRBJ2-7 15 TRBV6-2/TRBV6-3 CASMVSSGGHYEQYF TGTGCCAGCATGGTCTCCAGCGGTGGCCACTACGAGCAGTACTTC
. many TRBJ1-1 14 TRBV28 CASSFPGRNTEAFF TGTGCCAGCAGTTTTCCCGGCAGGAACACTGAAGCTTTCTTT
. many TRBJ1-2 15 TRBV15 CATSRDSGKNYGYTF TGTGCCACCAGCAGAGATTCAGGGAAAAACTATGGCTACACCTTC
. few TRBJ1-4 15 TRBV5-6 CASSSEYLGDEKLFF TGTGCCAGCAGCTCCGAGTACCTTGGAGATGAAAAACTGTTTTTT
. many TRBJ2-7 14 TRBV28 CASSFLGAMGEQYF TGTGCCAGCAGTTTTCTGGGGGCTATGGGCGAGCAGTACTTC
. . TRBJ1-4 14 TRBV19 CASSISATNEKLFF TGTGCCAGTAGTATATCCGCAACTAATGAAAAACTGTTTTTT
. . TRBJ1-2 13 TRBV4-2 CASSQVLREPYTF TGTGCCAGCAGCCAAGTTCTGCGCGAACCCTACACCTTC
TRBD1 . TRBJ2-3 15 TRBV19 CATSKQGDHTDTQYF TGTGCCACCTCTAAACAGGGGGATCATACAGATACGCAGTATTTT
TRBD1 many TRBJ2-7 15 TRBV12-3/TRBV12-4 CASSKKSGTGYEQYF TGTGCCAGCAGCAAGAAGTCGGGGACAGGCTACGAGCAGTACTTC
. many TRBJ1-1 14 TRBV29-1 CSVRGFGGNTEAFF TGCAGCGTCCGGGGCTTCGGAGGGAACACTGAAGCTTTCTTT
. many TRBJ1-1 14 TRBV6-2/TRBV6-3 CASSSQDRNTEAFF TGTGCCAGCAGTTCCCAGGACAGAAACACTGAAGCTTTCTTT